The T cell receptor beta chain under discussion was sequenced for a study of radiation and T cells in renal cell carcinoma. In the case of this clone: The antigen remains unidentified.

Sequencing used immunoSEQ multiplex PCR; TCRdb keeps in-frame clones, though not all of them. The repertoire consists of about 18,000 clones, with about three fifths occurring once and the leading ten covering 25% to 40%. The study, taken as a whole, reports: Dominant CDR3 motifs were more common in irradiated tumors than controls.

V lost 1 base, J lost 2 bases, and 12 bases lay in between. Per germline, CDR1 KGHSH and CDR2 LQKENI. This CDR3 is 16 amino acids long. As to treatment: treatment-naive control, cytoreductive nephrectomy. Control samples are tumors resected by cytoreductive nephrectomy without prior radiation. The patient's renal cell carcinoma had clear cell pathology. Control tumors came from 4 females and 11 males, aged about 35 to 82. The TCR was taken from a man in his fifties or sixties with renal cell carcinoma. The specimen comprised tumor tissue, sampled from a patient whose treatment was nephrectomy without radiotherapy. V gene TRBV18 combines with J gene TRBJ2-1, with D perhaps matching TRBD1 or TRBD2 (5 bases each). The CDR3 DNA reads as TGTGCCAGCTCACCACTAGGCCGGGACCCCTACAATGAGCAGTTCTTC. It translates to CASSPLGRDPYNEQFF. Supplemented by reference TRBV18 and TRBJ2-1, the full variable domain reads NAGVMQNPRHLVRRRGQEARLRCSPMKGHSHVYWYRQLPEEGLKFMVYLQKENIIDESGMPKERFSAEFPKEGPSILRIQQVVRGDSAAYFCASSPLGRDPYNEQFFGPGTRLTVL.